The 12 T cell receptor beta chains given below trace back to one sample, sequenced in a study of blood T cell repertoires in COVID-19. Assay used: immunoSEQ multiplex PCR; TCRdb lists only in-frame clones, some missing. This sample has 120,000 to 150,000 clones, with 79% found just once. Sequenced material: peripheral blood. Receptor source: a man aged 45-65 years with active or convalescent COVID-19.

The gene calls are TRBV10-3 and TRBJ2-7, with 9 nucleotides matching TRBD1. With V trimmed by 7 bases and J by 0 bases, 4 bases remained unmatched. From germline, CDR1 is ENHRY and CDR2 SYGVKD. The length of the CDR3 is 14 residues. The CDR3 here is CAITTGQGSYEQYF. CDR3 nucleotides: TGTGCCATCACTACGGGACAGGGCTCCTACGAGCAGTACTTC.

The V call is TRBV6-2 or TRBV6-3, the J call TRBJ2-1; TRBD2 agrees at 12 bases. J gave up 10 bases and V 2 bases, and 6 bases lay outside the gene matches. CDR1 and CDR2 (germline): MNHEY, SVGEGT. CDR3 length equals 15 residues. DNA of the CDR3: TGTGCCAGCAGTTACCTAGCGGGAGGGCTGAGAGAGCAGTTCTTC. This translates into CASSYLAGGLREQFF.

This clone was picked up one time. The DNA for the CDR3 is TGTGCCAGCAGCCTCGGGACTAGCGGGACAACTAGCACAGATACGCAGTATTTT. Translated, it gives CASSLGTSGTTSTDTQYF. The chain joins TRBV7-9 to TRBJ2-3, with 13 bases matching TRBD2. Trimming at V came to 5 bases and at J to 0 bases, leaving 8 bases not matched to a gene. The CDR3 is 18 amino acids. In germline, CDR1 is SEHNR, CDR2 FQNEAQ (reference sequence). The full variable domain, in which reference TRBV7-9 and TRBJ2-3 provide the parts outside the CDR3, is DTGVSQNPRHKITKRGQNVTFRCDPISEHNRLYWYRQTLGQGPEFLTYFQNEAQLEKSRLLSDRFSAERPKGSFSTLEIQRTEQGDSAMYLCASSLGTSGTTSTDTQYFGPGTRLTVL.

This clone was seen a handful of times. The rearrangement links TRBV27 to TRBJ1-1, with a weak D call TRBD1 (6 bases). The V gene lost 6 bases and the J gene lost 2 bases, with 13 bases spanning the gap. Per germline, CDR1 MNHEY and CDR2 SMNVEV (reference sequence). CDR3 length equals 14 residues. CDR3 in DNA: TGTGCCAGCAGCCTCTTCAGGGGAAACACTGAAGCTTTCTTT. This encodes CASSLFRGNTEAFF.

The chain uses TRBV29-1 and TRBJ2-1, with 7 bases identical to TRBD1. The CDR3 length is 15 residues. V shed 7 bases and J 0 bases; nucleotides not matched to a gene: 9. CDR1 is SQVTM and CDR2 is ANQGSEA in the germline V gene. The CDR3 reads CSDFSGGSSYNEQFF. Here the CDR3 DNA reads TGCAGCGACTTTTCAGGGGGAAGCTCCTACAATGAGCAGTTCTTC.

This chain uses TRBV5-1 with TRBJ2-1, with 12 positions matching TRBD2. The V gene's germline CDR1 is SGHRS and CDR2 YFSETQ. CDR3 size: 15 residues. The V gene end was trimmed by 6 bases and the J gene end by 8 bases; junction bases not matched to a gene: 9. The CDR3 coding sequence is TGCGCCAGCACCCGGACTAGCGGGAACCTCCATGAGCAGTTCTTC. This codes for CASTRTSGNLHEQFF.

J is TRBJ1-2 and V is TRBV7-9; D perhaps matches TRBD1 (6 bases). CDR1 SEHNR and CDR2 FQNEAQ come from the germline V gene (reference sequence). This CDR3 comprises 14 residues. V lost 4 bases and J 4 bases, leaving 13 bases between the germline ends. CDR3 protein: CASSSLDRLYGYTF. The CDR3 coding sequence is TGTGCCAGCAGCTCCCTAGACAGGCTCTATGGCTACACCTTC. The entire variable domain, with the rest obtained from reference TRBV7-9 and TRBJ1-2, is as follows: DTGVSQNPRHKITKRGQNVTFRCDPISEHNRLYWYRQTLGQGPEFLTYFQNEAQLEKSRLLSDRFSAERPKGSFSTLEIQRTEQGDSAMYLCASSSLDRLYGYTFGSGTRLTVV.

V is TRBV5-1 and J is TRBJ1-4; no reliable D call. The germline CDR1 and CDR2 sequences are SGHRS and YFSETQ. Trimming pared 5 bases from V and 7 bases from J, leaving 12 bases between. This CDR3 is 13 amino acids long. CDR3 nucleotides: TGCGCCAGCAGAGACCCTGGAGGTGAAAAACTGTTTTTT. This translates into CASRDPGGEKLFF.

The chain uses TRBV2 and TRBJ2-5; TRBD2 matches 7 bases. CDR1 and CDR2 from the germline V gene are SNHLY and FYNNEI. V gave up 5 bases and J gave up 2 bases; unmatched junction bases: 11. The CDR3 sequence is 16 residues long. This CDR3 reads CASSLRRGSSQETQYF. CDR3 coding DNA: TGTGCCAGCAGTTTGCGGCGCGGGAGTTCTCAAGAGACCCAGTACTTC.

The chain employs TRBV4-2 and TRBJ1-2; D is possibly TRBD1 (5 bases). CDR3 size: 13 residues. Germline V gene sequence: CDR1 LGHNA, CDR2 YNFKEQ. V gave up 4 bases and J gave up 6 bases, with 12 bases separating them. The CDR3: CASSLDAGNGYTF. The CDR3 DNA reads TGTGCCAGCAGCCTCGATGCAGGGAATGGCTACACCTTC.

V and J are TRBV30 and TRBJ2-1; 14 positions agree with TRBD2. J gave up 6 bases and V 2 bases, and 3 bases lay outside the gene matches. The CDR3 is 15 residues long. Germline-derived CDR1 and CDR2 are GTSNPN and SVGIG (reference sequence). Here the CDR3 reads CAWSPGTSGGNEQFF. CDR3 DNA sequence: TGTGCCTGGAGTCCCGGGACTAGCGGGGGCAATGAGCAGTTCTTC.

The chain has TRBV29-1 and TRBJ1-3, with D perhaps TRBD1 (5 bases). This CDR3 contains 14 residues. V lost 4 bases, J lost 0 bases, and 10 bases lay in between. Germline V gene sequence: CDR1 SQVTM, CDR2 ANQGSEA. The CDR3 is CSVVTGFSGNTIYF. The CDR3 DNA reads TGCAGCGTTGTAACAGGATTCTCTGGAAACACCATATATTTT.